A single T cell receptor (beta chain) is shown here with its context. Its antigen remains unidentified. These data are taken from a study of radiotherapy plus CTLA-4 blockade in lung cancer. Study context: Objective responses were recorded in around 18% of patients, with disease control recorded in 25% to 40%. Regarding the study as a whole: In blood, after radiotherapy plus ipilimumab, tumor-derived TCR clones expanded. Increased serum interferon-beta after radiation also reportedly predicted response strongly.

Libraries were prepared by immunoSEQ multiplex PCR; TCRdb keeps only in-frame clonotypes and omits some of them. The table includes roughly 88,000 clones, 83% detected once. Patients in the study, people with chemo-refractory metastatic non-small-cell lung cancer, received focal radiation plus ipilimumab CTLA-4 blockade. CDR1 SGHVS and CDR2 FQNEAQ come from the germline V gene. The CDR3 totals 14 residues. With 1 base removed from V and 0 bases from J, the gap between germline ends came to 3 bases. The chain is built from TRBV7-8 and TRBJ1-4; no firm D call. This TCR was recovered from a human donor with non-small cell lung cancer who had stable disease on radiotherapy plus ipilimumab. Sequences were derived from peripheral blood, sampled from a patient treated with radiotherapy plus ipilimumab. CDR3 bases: TGTGCCAGCAGCTTAGAGGCAACTAATGAAAAACTGTTTTTT. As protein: CASSLEATNEKLFF.